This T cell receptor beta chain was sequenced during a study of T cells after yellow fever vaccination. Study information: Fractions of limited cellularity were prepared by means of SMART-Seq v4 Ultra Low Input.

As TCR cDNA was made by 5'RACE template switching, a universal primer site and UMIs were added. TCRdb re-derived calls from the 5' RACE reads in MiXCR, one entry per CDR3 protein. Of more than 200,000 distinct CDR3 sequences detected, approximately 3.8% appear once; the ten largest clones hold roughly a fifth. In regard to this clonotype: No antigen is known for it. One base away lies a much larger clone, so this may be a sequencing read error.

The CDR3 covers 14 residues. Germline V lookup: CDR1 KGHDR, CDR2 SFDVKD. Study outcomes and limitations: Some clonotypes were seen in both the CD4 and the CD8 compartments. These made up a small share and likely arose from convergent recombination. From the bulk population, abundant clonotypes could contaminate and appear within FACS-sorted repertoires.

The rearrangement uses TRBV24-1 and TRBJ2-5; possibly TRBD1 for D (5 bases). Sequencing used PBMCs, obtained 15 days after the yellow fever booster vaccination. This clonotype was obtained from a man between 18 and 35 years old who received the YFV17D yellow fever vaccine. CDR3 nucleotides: TGTGCCACCAGTGATTTTAGCAGGGAAGATACCCAGTACTTC. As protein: CATSDFSREDTQYF.